The 9 T cell receptor beta chains given below trace back to one sample, sequenced in a study of OX40 agonist ivuxolimab in advanced cancers. Sequencing used immunoSEQ multiplex PCR; TCRdb keeps in-frame clones, though not all of them. This table holds about 140,000 clones, roughly 91% found once. Sequenced here: CD4+ or CD8+ T cells sorted from blood, sampled in a trial of the OX40 agonist ivuxolimab. Source of these receptors: an adult with an advanced solid tumor such as melanoma, head and neck, liver or kidney cancer.

The chain joins TRBV6-6 to TRBJ1-3; 10 nucleotides match TRBD1. Germline CDR1 reads MNHNY; CDR2 reads SVGAGI (reference sequence). The CDR3 spans 14 residues. The V gene end was trimmed by 6 bases and the J gene end by 4 bases; junction bases not matched to a gene: 3. The CDR3 loop reads CASSLGQGGNTIYF. CDR3 nucleotide sequence: TGTGCCAGCAGCCTGGGACAGGGGGGAAACACCATATATTTT.

The chain carries TRBV5-4 and TRBJ1-1; 10 positions match TRBD1. The CDR3 spans 15 residues. From germline, CDR1 is SGHNT and CDR2 YYREEE (reference sequence). With V trimmed by 1 base and J by 5 bases, 5 bases remained unmatched. As DNA, the CDR3 is TGTGCCAGCAGCTTGTCGAGGACAGGGGGAACTGAAGCTTTCTTT. Translation gives CASSLSRTGGTEAFF.

J is TRBJ1-6 and V is TRBV27; D gene ambiguous. CDR1 is MNHEY and CDR2 is SMNVEV in the germline V gene (reference sequence). Trimming removed 2 bases from V and 4 bases from J, with 6 bases in between. This CDR3 is built from 14 residues. CDR3 sequence: CASSLTSYNSPLHF. The CDR3 coding sequence is TGTGCCAGCAGTTTAACCAGTTATAATTCACCCCTCCACTTT.

The rearrangement uses TRBV6-5 and TRBJ1-3; unclear D gene. The CDR3 sequence is 14 residues long. Germline CDR1 reads MNHEY; CDR2 reads SVGAGI. V was pared by 4 bases and J by 6 bases, with 13 bases between. The CDR3 DNA is TGTGCCAGCAGTTTCAGGACGGGAGTAAACACCATATATTTT. Translated, it gives CASSFRTGVNTIYF.

The V gene is TRBV19, the J gene TRBJ2-6, with 12 bases lining up with TRBD1. Per germline, CDR1 LNHDA and CDR2 SQIVND (reference sequence). Trimming removed 5 bases from V and 2 bases from J; junction bases left unmatched: 7. CDR3 length: 18 residues. DNA of the CDR3: TGTGCCAGTAGTGACCGGGACAGGGGGCTCACTGGGGCCAACGTCCTGACTTTC. Its translation: CASSDRDRGLTGANVLTF.

The V and J genes are TRBV18 and TRBJ1-1, with a possible D match to TRBD1 (6 bases). Germline loops: CDR1 KGHSH, CDR2 LQKENI. The CDR3 is 16 residues long. V was pared by 2 bases and J by 3 bases, with 16 bases between. Here the CDR3 reads CASSPNLGATDTEAFF. The CDR3 region has the DNA TGTGCCAGCTCACCAAATTTGGGGGCGACGGACACTGAAGCTTTCTTT.

This chain uses TRBV28 with TRBJ1-2; 12 bases line up with TRBD1. In germline, CDR1 is MDHEN, CDR2 SYDVKM. The CDR3 length is 17 residues. Trimming cost V 7 bases and J 3 bases; bases outside gene matches: 12. In DNA, the CDR3 is TGTGCCAGCACGGGGACAGGGGGCACCTCCATCGACTATGGCTACACCTTC. This codes for CASTGTGGTSIDYGYTF.

The chain has TRBV7-8 and TRBJ1-1, with TRBD1 matching over 11 bases. This CDR3 region has 14 residues. CDR1 is SGHVS, CDR2 FQNEAQ, per germline. V lost 4 bases and J lost 11; bases outside the gene matches: 9. The CDR3 protein is CASSSRDRGMGAFF. CDR3 bases: TGTGCCAGCAGCTCCCGGGACAGGGGGATGGGGGCTTTCTTT. The full variable domain, with the rest looked up from reference TRBV7-8 and TRBJ1-1, is GAGVSQSPRYKVAKRGQDVALRCDPISGHVSLFWYQQALGQGPEFLTYFQNEAQLDKSGLPSDRFFAERPEGSVSTLKIQRTQQEDSAVYLCASSSRDRGMGAFFGQGTRLTVV.

The V and J genes are TRBV18 and TRBJ2-3; D call uncertain. This CDR3 has 12 residues. V gave up 3 bases and J gave up 6 bases, with 7 bases separating them. Germline V lookup: CDR1 KGHSH, CDR2 LQKENI. The CDR3 DNA follows: TGTGCCAGCTCACCGCTTAGCGATACGCAGTATTTT. This gives the protein CASSPLSDTQYF.